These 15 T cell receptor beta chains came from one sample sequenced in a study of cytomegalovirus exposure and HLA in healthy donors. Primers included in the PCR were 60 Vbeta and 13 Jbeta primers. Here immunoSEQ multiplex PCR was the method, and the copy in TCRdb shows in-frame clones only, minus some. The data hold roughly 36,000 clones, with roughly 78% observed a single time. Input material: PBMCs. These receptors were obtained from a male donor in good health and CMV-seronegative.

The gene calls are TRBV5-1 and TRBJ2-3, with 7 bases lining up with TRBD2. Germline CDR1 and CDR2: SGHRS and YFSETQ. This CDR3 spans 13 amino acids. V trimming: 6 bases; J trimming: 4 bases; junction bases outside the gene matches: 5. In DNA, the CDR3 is TGCGCCAGCACGCAGCGGGGCGCAGATACGCAGTATTTT. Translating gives CASTQRGADTQYF. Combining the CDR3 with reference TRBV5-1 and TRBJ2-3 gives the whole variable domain KAGVTQTPRYLIKTRGQQVTLSCSPISGHRSVSWYQQTPGQGLQFLFEYFSETQRNKGNFPGRFSGRQFSNSRSEMNVSTLELGDSALYLCASTQRGADTQYFGPGTRLTVL.

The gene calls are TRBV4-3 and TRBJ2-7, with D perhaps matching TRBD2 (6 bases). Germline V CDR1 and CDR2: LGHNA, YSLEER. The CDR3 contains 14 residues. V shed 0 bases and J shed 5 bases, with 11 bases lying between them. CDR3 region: CASSQEDGTDEQYF. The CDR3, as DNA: TGCGCCAGCAGCCAAGAAGACGGGACTGACGAGCAGTACTTC.

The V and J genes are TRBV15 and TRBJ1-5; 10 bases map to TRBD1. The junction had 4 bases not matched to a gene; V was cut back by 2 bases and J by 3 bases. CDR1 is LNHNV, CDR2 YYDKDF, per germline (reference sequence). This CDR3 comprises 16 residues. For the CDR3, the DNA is TGTGCCACCAGCAGACGGACAGGGGGATACAATCAGCCCCAGCATTTT. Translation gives CATSRRTGGYNQPQHF. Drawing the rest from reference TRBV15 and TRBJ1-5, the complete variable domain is DAMVIQNPRYQVTQFGKPVTLSCSQTLNHNVMYWYQQKSSQAPKLLFHYYDKDFNNEADTPDNFQSRRPNTSFCFLDIRSPGLGDTAMYLCATSRRTGGYNQPQHFGDGTRLSIL.

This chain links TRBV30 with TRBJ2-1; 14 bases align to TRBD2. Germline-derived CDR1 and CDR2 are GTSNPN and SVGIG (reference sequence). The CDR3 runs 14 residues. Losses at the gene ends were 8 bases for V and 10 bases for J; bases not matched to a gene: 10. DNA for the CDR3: TGTGCCAGAAGACTAGCGGGAGGGGTGGGAGAGCAGTTCTTC. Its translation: CARRLAGGVGEQFF.

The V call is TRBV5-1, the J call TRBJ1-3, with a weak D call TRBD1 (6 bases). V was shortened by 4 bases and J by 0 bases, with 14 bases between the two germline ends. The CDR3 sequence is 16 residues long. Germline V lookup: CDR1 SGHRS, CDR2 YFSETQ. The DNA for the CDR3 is TGCGCCAGCAGCCAATCGGACAGCTACTCTGGAAACACCATATATTTT. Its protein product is CASSQSDSYSGNTIYF.

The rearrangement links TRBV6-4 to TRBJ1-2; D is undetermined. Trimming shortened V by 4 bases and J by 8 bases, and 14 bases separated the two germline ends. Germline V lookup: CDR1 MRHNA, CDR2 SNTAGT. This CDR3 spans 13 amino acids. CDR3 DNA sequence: TGTGCCAGCAGTGCCCTGGCAGGAGGGGGCTACACCTTC. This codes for CASSALAGGGYTF.

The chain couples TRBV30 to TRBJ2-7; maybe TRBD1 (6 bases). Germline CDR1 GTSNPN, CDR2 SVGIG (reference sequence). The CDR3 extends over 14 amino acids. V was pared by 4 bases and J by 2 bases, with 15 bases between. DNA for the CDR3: TGTGCCTGGACTTCGGGACACTTGGCCTACGAGCAGTACTTC. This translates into CAWTSGHLAYEQYF.

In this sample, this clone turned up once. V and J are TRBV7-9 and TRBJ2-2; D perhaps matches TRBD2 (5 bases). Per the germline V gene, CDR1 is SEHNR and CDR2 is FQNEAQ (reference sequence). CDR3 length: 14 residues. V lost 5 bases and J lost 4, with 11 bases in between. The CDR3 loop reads CASSDPRGTGELFF. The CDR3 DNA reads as TGTGCCAGCAGCGACCCTCGGGGCACCGGGGAGCTGTTTTTT.

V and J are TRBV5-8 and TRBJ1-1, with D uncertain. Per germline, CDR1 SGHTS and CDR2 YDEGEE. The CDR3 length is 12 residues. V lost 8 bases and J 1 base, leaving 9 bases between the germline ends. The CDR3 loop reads CARERGNTEAFF. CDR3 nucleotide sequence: TGTGCCAGGGAGCGGGGGAACACTGAAGCTTTCTTT.

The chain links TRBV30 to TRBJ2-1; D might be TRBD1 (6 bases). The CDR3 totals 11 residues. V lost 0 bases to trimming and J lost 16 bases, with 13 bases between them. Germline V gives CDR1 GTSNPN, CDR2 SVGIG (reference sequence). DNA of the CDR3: TGTGCCTGGAGTGTACGCAGGGGTCAATTCTTC. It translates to CAWSVRRGQFF.

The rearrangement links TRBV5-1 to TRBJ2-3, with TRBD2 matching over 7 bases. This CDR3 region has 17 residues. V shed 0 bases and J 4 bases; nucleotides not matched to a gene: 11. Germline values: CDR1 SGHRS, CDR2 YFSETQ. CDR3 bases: TGCGCCAGCAGCTTGGTTCCGGGAGCGGGGAAGCCAGATACGCAGTATTTT. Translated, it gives CASSLVPGAGKPDTQYF.

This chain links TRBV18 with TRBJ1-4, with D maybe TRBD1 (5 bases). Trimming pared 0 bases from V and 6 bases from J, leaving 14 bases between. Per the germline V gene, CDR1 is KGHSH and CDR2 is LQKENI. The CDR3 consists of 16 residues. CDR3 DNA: TGTGCCAGCTCACCACCCCAGGGACCGGGGGATGAAAAACTGTTTTTT. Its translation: CASSPPQGPGDEKLFF.

The CDR3, as DNA: TGTGCCAGCAGTGAATCGACAGGGCGACCTGCGCCCCTCCACTTT. As protein: CASSESTGRPAPLHF. This chain uses TRBV2 with TRBJ1-6; 7 bases align to TRBD1. The CDR3 covers 15 residues. The junction had 11 bases not matched to a gene; V was cut back by 2 bases and J by 13 bases. The germline V gene has CDR1 SNHLY and CDR2 FYNNEI.

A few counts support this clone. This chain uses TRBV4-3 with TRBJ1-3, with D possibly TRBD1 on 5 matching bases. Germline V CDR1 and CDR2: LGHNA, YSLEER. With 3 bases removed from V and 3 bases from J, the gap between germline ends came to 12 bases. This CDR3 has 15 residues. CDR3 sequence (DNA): TGCGCCAGCAGCCACCAAACAGGAAATGGAAACACCATATATTTT. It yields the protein CASSHQTGNGNTIYF.

In nucleotides, the CDR3 is TGTGCCAGCAGCTTAGCTTCGACAGGGGTCCACGAGCAGTACTTC. Translated: CASSLASTGVHEQYF. This chain joins TRBV7-2 and TRBJ2-7; 8 bases line up with TRBD1. The CDR3 length is 15 residues. V lost 0 bases, J lost 5 bases, and 6 bases stayed unmatched. Germline V gene lookup returns CDR1 SGHTA and CDR2 FQGNSA. Full variable domain (rest looked up from reference TRBV7-2 and TRBJ2-7): GAGVSQSPSNKVTEKGKDVELRCDPISGHTALYWYRQSLGQGLEFLIYFQGNSAPDKSGLPSDRFSAERTGGSVSTLTIQRTQQEDSAVYLCASSLASTGVHEQYFGPGTRLTVT.